This T cell receptor beta chain stems from a study of blood T cell repertoires in COVID-19. Study information: Two negative PCRs, clearance, or symptom resolution were required of recovered Cohort 3 donors. Nucleic acid was either cDNA or gDNA, and it came from T cells, B-cell-depleted T cells, or PBMCs. COVID-19 samples from acute and convalescent phases originated in the United States, Italy and Spain.

Per the germline V gene, CDR1 is MRHNA and CDR2 is SNTAGT. The CDR3 length is 17 residues. V lost 6 bases and J 0 bases, leaving 19 bases between the germline ends. Cohort placement rested on clinical history that participants reported themselves. TCRdb's table, derived via immunoSEQ multiplex PCR, lists solely in-frame clones and lacks some. The sample shows about 360,000 clones, around 87% of them seen only once. The J gene is TRBJ2-3, the V gene TRBV6-4; possibly TRBD1 for D (5 bases). This TCR was sampled from a man aged 40-49 years in a cohort exposed to, infected with or recovered from COVID-19 (not recorded which). The material sequenced was PBMCs or T cells enriched from blood (not recorded which). The CDR3 loop reads CASRTADRAQSTDTQYF. CDR3 DNA sequence: TGTGCCAGCAGAACGGCAGACAGAGCCCAAAGCACAGATACGCAGTATTTT.